This T cell receptor (beta chain) came from a study of shared clonotypes between healthy human individuals. In the study overall: Each donor's CD4 naive and CD4 memory cells filled three plates apiece, CD8 naive two, and CD8 memory one.

A word on this clone: The antigen remains undetermined.

TCRdb's table, derived via immunoSEQ multiplex PCR, lists solely in-frame clones and lacks some. The sample yields more than 2 million clones, about 95% seen once. Trimming at V came to 6 bases and at J to 4 bases, leaving 8 bases not matched to a gene. The length of the CDR3 is 14 residues. The germline CDR1 and CDR2 sequences are MNHEY and SVGAGI. All donors were healthy HIV-negative adults lacking recent acute infections or vaccinations. Study observations and caveats: Generation of non-shared clonotypes was less probable than generation of clonotypes shared by all four donors. On the whole, naive subsets had larger estimated richness than memory subsets had.

The TCR comes from a man between 18 and 35 years old in good health. The chain carries TRBV6-5 and TRBJ1-2; 7 bases align to TRBD1. The specimen was naive CD4+ T cells sorted from blood. Subset here: CD45RA+ positively selected. CDR3: CASSQGGSSYGYTF. Here the CDR3 DNA reads TGTGCCAGCAGCCAAGGGGGCAGTAGCTATGGCTACACCTTC.